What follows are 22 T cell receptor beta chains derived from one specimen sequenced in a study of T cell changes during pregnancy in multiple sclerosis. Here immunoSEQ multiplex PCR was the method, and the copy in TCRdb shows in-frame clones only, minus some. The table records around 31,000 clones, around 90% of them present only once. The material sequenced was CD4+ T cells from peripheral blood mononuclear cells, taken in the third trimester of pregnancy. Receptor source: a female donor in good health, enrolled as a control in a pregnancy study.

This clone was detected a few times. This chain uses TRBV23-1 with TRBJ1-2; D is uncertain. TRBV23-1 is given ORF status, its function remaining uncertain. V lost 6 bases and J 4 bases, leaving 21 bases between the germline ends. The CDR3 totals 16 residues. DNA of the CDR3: TGCGCCAGCAGAACCCGACATTTGGGCAGAAGCTATGGCTACACCTTC. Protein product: CASRTRHLGRSYGYTF.

For the CDR3, the DNA is TGTGCCAGCTCACCCTTGGACTCCTTGAGCACAGATACGCAGTATTTT. Translated: CASSPLDSLSTDTQYF. The chain has TRBV18 and TRBJ2-3, with D perhaps matching TRBD2 (5 bases). Germline CDR1 KGHSH, CDR2 LQKENI. Trimming pared 3 bases from V and 0 bases from J, leaving 13 bases between. This CDR3 comprises 16 residues. The full variable domain, its missing parts supplied by reference TRBV18 and TRBJ2-3, is NAGVMQNPRHLVRRRGQEARLRCSPMKGHSHVYWYRQLPEEGLKFMVYLQKENIIDESGMPKERFSAEFPKEGPSILRIQQVVRGDSAAYFCASSPLDSLSTDTQYFGPGTRLTVL.

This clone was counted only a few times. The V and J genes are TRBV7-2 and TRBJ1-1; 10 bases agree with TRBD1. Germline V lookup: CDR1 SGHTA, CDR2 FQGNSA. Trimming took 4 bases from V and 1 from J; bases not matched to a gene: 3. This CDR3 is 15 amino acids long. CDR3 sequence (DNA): TGTGCCAGCAGCTCCAGACAGGGGGCGAACACTGAAGCTTTCTTT. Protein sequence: CASSSRQGANTEAFF.

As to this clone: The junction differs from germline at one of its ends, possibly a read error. CDR3 residues: CASSLETGAPLF. In DNA form, the CDR3 reads TGTGCCAGCAGCTTAGAGACAGGGGCCCCGCTCTTC. The V and J genes are TRBV7-2 and TRBJ2-1; 8 bases align to TRBD1. This CDR3 region has 12 residues. Germline values: CDR1 SGHTA, CDR2 FQGNSA. The whole variable domain, filled in from reference TRBV7-2 and TRBJ2-1, reads GAGVSQSPSNKVTEKGKDVELRCDPISGHTALYWYRQSLGQGLEFLIYFQGNSAPDKSGLPSDRFSAERTGGSVSTLTIQRTQQEDSAVYLCASSLETGAPLFGPGTRLTVL.

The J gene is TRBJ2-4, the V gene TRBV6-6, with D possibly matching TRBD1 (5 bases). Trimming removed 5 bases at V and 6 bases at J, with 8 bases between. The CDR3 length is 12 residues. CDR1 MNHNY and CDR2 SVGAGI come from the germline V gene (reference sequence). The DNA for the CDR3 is TGTGCCAGCAGTGGGGCAGTAAACATTCAGTACTTC. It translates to CASSGAVNIQYF.

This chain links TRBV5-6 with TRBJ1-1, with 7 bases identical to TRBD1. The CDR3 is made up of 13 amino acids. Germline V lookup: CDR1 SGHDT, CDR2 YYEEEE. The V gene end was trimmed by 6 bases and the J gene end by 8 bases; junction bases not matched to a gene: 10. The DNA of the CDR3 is TGTGCCAGCACCATTAGGGGGCGCTTGGAAGCTTTCTTT. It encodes CASTIRGRLEAFF.

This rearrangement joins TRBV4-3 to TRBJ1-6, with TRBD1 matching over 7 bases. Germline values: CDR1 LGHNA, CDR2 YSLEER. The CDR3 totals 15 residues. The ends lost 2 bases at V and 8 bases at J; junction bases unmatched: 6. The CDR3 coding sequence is TGCGCCAGCAGCCAATCGGGACAGATCGATTCACCCCTCCACTTT. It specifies CASSQSGQIDSPLHF.

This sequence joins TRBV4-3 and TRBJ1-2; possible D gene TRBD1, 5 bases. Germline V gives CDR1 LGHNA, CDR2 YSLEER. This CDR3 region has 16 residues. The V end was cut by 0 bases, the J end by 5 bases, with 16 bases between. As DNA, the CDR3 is TGCGCCAGCAGCCAAGAAGTTCAGGGAAGTGGATATGGCTACACCTTC. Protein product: CASSQEVQGSGYGYTF.

CDR3 nucleotide sequence: TGCGCCAGCACAATGAGCGGGGCCCAAGAGACCCAGTACTTC. Protein product: CASTMSGAQETQYF. The V call is TRBV5-1, the J call TRBJ2-5; TRBD2 matches at 7 bases. The CDR3 consists of 14 residues. The trim removed 6 bases at V and 1 base at J, leaving 6 bases unmatched. Germline V gene data show CDR1 as SGHRS and CDR2 as YFSETQ. The whole variable domain, remainder taken from reference TRBV5-1 and TRBJ2-5, is KAGVTQTPRYLIKTRGQQVTLSCSPISGHRSVSWYQQTPGQGLQFLFEYFSETQRNKGNFPGRFSGRQFSNSRSEMNVSTLELGDSALYLCASTMSGAQETQYFGPGTRLLVL.

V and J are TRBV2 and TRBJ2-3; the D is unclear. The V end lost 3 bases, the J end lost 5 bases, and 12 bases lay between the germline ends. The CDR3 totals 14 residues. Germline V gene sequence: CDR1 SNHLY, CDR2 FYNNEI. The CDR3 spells CASSDHTGIDTQYF. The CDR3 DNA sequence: TGTGCCAGCAGTGACCATACTGGTATAGATACGCAGTATTTT. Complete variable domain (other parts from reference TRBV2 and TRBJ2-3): EPEVTQTPSHQVTQMGQEVILRCVPISNHLYFYWYRQILGQKVEFLVSFYNNEISEKSEIFDDQFSVERPDGSNFTLKIRSTKLEDSAMYFCASSDHTGIDTQYFGPGTRLTVL.

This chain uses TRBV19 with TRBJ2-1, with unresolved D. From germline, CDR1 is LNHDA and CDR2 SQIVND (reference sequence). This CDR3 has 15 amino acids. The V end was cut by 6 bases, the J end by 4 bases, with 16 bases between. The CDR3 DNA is TGTGCCAGTAGCTTAACCTCAGACATTTACAATGAGCAGTTCTTC. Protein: CASSLTSDIYNEQFF. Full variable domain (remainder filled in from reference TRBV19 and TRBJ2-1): DGGITQSPKYLFRKEGQNVTLSCEQNLNHDAMYWYRQDPGQGLRLIYYSQIVNDFQKGDIAEGYSVSREKKESFPLTVTSAQKNPTAFYLCASSLTSDIYNEQFFGPGTRLTVL.

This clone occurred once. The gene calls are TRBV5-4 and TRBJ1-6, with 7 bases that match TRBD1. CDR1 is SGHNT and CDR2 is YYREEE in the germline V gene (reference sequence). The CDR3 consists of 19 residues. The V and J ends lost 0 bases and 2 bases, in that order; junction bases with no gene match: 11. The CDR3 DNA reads TGTGCCAGCAGCTTGGCACCTCTTACAGGGGTACCCTATAATTCACCCCTCCACTTT. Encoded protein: CASSLAPLTGVPYNSPLHF. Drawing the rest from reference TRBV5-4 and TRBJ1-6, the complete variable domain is ETGVTQSPTHLIKTRGQQVTLRCSSQSGHNTVSWYQQALGQGPQFIFQYYREEENGRGNFPPRFSGLQFPNYSSELNVNALELDDSALYLCASSLAPLTGVPYNSPLHFGNGTRLTVT.

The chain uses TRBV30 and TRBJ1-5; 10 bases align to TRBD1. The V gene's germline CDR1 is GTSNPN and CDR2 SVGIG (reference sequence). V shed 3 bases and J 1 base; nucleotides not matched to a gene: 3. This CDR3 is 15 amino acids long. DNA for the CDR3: TGTGCCTGGAGCGGGGGACAGGGGAGCAATCAGCCCCAGCATTTT. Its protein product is CAWSGGQGSNQPQHF.

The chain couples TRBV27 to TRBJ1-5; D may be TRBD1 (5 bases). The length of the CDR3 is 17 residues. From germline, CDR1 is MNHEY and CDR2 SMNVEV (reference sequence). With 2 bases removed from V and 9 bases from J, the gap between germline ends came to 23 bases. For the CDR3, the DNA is TGTGCCAGCAGTTTAGGGGGGATGGGGAGGCCATCGGGGCCCCAGCATTTT. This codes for CASSLGGMGRPSGPQHF.

In DNA form, the CDR3 reads TGTGCCAGCAGTTTTGGGGGAGGTGGCTACACCTTC. Amino acids: CASSFGGGGYTF. The chain couples TRBV27 to TRBJ1-2; the D gene is possibly TRBD1 (5 bases). Germline CDR1 reads MNHEY; CDR2 reads SMNVEV (reference sequence). The V gene lost 3 bases and the J gene lost 7 bases, with 9 bases spanning the gap. The CDR3 extends over 12 amino acids.

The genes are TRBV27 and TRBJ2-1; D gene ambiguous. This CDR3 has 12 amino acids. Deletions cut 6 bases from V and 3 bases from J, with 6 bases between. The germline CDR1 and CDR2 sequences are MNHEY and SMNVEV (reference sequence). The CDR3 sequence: CASSANYNEQFF. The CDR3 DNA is TGTGCCAGCAGCGCGAACTACAATGAGCAGTTCTTC.

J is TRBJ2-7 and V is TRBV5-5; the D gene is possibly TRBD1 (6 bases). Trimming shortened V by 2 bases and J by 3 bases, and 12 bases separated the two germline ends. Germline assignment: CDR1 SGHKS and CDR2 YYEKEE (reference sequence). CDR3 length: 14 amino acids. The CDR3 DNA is TGTGCCAGCAGCTTTGGACAGAGAATCTACGAGCAGTACTTC. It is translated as CASSFGQRIYEQYF.

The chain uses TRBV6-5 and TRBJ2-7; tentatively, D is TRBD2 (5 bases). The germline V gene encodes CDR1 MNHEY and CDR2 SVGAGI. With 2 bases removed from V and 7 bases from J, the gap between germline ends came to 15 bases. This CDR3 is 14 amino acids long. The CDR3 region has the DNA TGTGCCAGCAGTTACCCGGACGGGGTAGGAGAGCAGTACTTC. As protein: CASSYPDGVGEQYF.

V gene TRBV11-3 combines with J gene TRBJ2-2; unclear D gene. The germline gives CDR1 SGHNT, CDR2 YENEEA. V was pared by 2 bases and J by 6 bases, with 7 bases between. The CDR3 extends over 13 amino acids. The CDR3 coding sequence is TGTGCCAGCAGCTTAACTGTCGCCGGGGAGCTGTTTTTT. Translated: CASSLTVAGELFF.

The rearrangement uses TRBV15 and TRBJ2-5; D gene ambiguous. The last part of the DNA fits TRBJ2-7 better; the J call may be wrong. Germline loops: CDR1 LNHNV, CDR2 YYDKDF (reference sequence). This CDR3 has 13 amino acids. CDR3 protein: CATRPDGSYEQYF. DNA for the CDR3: TGTGCCACCAGACCCGACGGGTCCTACGAGCAGTACTTC.

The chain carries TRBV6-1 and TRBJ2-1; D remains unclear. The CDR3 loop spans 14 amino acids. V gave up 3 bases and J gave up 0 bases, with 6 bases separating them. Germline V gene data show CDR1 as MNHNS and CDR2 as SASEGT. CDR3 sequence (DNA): TGTGCCAGCAGTGATCTAATCTCCTACAATGAGCAGTTCTTC. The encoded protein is CASSDLISYNEQFF.

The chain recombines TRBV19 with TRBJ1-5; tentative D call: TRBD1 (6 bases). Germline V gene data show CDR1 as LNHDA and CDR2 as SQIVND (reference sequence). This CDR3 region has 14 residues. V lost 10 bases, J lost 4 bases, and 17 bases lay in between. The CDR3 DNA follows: TGTGCCACCTCACTACACAGGGAAAATCAGCCCCAGCATTTT. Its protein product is CATSLHRENQPQHF.